The present entry profiles one T cell receptor beta chain with its context. These data belong to a study of blood T cell repertoires in COVID-19. Germline V gives CDR1 LGHDT, CDR2 YNNKEL (reference sequence). The CDR3 sequence is 13 residues long. V shed 2 bases and J shed 8 bases, with 7 bases lying between them. Original processing notes: Amplification from reference gene primers served as the basis for estimated nucleated cell counts. Assay: immunoSEQ multiplex PCR; the TCRdb copy retains only in-frame clones and omits some. V and J calls and clone size are as listed in that table; D and trimming were resolved from the DNA. This sample has 300,000 to 350,000 clones, with approximately 89% found just once.

Specimen: peripheral blood. The rearrangement joins TRBV3-1 (or the pseudogene TRBV3-2) to TRBJ1-6, with D perhaps matching TRBD1 (5 bases). The sequence came from a woman under 40 with COVID-19, enrolled during active disease. CDR3 sequence: CASSQTRDSPLHF. For the CDR3, the DNA is TGTGCCAGCAGCCAAACCAGGGATTCACCCCTCCACTTT.